These 26 T cell receptor beta chains originate from one sample sequenced in a study of blood T cell repertoires in COVID-19. Using immunoSEQ multiplex PCR, the repertoire was profiled, and TCRdb retains in-frame clones only, with some absent. The sample includes around 320,000 clones, roughly 89% seen only once; the top ten take 11%. The sample consisted of peripheral blood. Receptors originate from a woman aged 30 to 39 with COVID-19, enrolled during active disease.

The V and J genes are TRBV19 and TRBJ1-1, with D unclear. The V end was cut by 5 bases, the J end by 4 bases, with 8 bases between. This CDR3 comprises 12 residues. The germline CDR1 and CDR2 sequences are LNHDA and SQIVND (reference sequence). The CDR3 loop reads CASSAGPTEAFF. CDR3 DNA sequence: TGTGCCAGTAGTGCGGGTCCCACTGAAGCTTTCTTT. Looking up the rest from reference TRBV19 and TRBJ1-1 gives the full variable domain: DGGITQSPKYLFRKEGQNVTLSCEQNLNHDAMYWYRQDPGQGLRLIYYSQIVNDFQKGDIAEGYSVSREKKESFPLTVTSAQKNPTAFYLCASSAGPTEAFFGQGTRLTVV.

This chain joins TRBV5-8 and TRBJ2-1; TRBD2 agrees at 9 bases. The CDR3 is 15 residues long. The V and J ends lost 4 bases and 0 bases, in that order; junction bases with no gene match: 2. Germline assignment: CDR1 SGHTS and CDR2 YDEGEE. The DNA for the CDR3 is TGTGCCAGCAGCGGACTAGCGAGCTCCTACAATGAGCAGTTCTTC. This codes for CASSGLASSYNEQFF.

The chain joins TRBV7-8 to TRBJ2-5, with 7 bases identical to TRBD1. J was trimmed by 6 bases and V by 7 bases; bases with no gene match: 11. This CDR3 region has 14 residues. Germline V CDR1 and CDR2: SGHVS, FQNEAQ. This CDR3 is CASMTGRGGKTQYF. The CDR3, as DNA: TGTGCCAGCATGACAGGGAGAGGCGGAAAGACCCAGTACTTC. The complete variable domain, with remaining parts taken from reference TRBV7-8 and TRBJ2-5, reads GAGVSQSPRYKVAKRGQDVALRCDPISGHVSLFWYQQALGQGPEFLTYFQNEAQLDKSGLPSDRFFAERPEGSVSTLKIQRTQQEDSAVYLCASMTGRGGKTQYFGPGTRLLVL.

V is TRBV5-1 and J is TRBJ1-1; possibly TRBD1 for D (6 bases). V dropped 3 bases and J dropped 0 bases, with 12 bases sitting between them. Germline CDR1 reads SGHRS; CDR2 reads YFSETQ. This CDR3 is 15 amino acids long. In nucleotides, the CDR3 is TGCGCCAGCAGCTCCTCTAGACAGGTGAACACTGAAGCTTTCTTT. This encodes CASSSSRQVNTEAFF. Full variable domain (missing parts from reference TRBV5-1 and TRBJ1-1): KAGVTQTPRYLIKTRGQQVTLSCSPISGHRSVSWYQQTPGQGLQFLFEYFSETQRNKGNFPGRFSGRQFSNSRSEMNVSTLELGDSALYLCASSSSRQVNTEAFFGQGTRLTVV.

The V gene is TRBV6-7, the J gene TRBJ2-7; a possible D gene is TRBD1 (6 bases). TRBV6-7 is an open reading frame whose function is uncertain. There are 14 residues in the CDR3. DNA of the CDR3: TGTGCACGCTGTCGGGGACACCTAGCCTACGAGCAGTACTTC. Translating gives CARCRGHLAYEQYF.

The chain has TRBV12-3 or TRBV12-4 and TRBJ1-2; tentative D call: TRBD1 (5 bases). V was trimmed by 4 bases and J by 4 bases, leaving 10 bases between them. The CDR3 has 13 residues. For the CDR3, the DNA is TGTGCCAGCAGTTCAGGACACTTCTATGGCTACACCTTC. Encoded protein: CASSSGHFYGYTF.

The gene calls are TRBV2 and TRBJ2-5, with D possibly being TRBD1 (6 bases). The germline V gene encodes CDR1 SNHLY and CDR2 FYNNEI. V was pared by 7 bases and J by 2 bases, with 17 bases between. The CDR3 covers 15 residues. The CDR3 DNA reads TGTGCCAGCACCAGAATACAGGGACCTCAAGAGACCCAGTACTTC. Translated, it gives CASTRIQGPQETQYF.

The chain couples TRBV5-1 to TRBJ2-1; 13 positions agree with TRBD2. This CDR3 contains 16 residues. Germline CDR1 is SGHRS and CDR2 is YFSETQ. Trimming cost V 4 bases and J 5 bases; bases outside gene matches: 6. The CDR3, as DNA: TGCGCCAGCAGCAGACTAGCGGGGGGTGACAACAATGAGCAGTTCTTC. Encoded protein: CASSRLAGGDNNEQFF.

The rearrangement uses TRBV6-1 and TRBJ1-1; 7 bases are a match to TRBD1. The CDR3 has 14 residues. J gave up 3 bases and V 2 bases, and 3 bases lay outside the gene matches. Germline-derived CDR1 and CDR2 are MNHNS and SASEGT. CDR3 protein: CASSERGRDTEAFF. CDR3 DNA: TGTGCCAGCAGTGAAAGGGGGCGGGACACTGAAGCTTTCTTT.

The CDR3 reads CASGGAFFNQPQHF. CDR3 in DNA: TGTGCCAGCGGGGGGGCCTTTTTCAATCAGCCCCAGCATTTT. This rearrangement joins TRBV28 to TRBJ1-5, with D possibly TRBD1 on 6 matching bases. CDR1 and CDR2 from the germline V gene are MDHEN and SYDVKM. CDR3 length equals 14 residues. Trimming cost V 8 bases and J 3 bases, with 14 bases left between them.

The rearrangement links TRBV6-2 or TRBV6-3 to TRBJ2-3; 10 bases agree with TRBD2. The length of the CDR3 is 16 residues. Per germline, CDR1 MNHEY and CDR2 SVGEGT. J lost 4 bases, V lost 2 bases, and 6 bases had no gene match. The CDR3 region is CASSYEAGGPSDTQYF. The DNA for the CDR3 is TGTGCCAGCAGTTACGAAGCGGGGGGGCCGTCAGATACGCAGTATTTT.

V usage is TRBV7-2 and J usage is TRBJ2-3, with 8 bases identical to TRBD1. This CDR3 comprises 16 residues. The trim removed 1 base at V and 8 bases at J, leaving 11 bases unmatched. The germline V gene encodes CDR1 SGHTA and CDR2 FQGNSA. CDR3 sequence: CASSLVFQGASGTQYF. As DNA, the CDR3 is TGTGCCAGCAGCTTAGTGTTTCAGGGGGCTTCAGGTACGCAGTATTTT.

The chain joins TRBV5-5 to TRBJ2-2, with TRBD2 matching over 7 bases. The CDR3 totals 13 residues. Germline values: CDR1 SGHKS, CDR2 YYEKEE (reference sequence). The V gene end was trimmed by 5 bases and the J gene end by 6 bases; junction bases not matched to a gene: 4. The CDR3 DNA reads TGTGCCAGCAGGGGCCGGGGGGCCGGGGAGCTGTTTTTT. It specifies CASRGRGAGELFF.

The CDR3 DNA sequence: TGTGCCAGCAGCTGGGGACAGAGATCTAATGAAAAACTGTTTTTT. This gives the protein CASSWGQRSNEKLFF. The J gene is TRBJ1-4, the V gene TRBV28; 7 nucleotides line up with TRBD1. This CDR3 comprises 15 residues. Germline lookup yields CDR1 MDHEN and CDR2 SYDVKM. V shed 6 bases, J shed 3 bases, and the junction held 7 bases outside the gene matches.

The J gene is TRBJ1-6, the V gene TRBV27; 9 bases match TRBD1. Unmatched junction bases numbered 11, after V lost 5 bases and J lost 3 bases. CDR1 is MNHEY and CDR2 is SMNVEV in the germline V gene (reference sequence). The CDR3 sequence is 18 residues long. The CDR3 spells CASSKTPGQGNYNSPLHF. In DNA form, the CDR3 reads TGTGCCAGCAGTAAAACTCCGGGACAGGGAAACTATAATTCACCCCTCCACTTT.

The J gene is TRBJ1-3, the V gene TRBV7-9; 9 nucleotides align to TRBD1. This CDR3 has 18 residues. Germline assignment: CDR1 SEHNR and CDR2 FQNEAQ (reference sequence). The V gene end was trimmed by 4 bases and the J gene end by 4 bases; junction bases not matched to a gene: 14. This CDR3 is CASSSSVGQGYSGNTIYF. The CDR3 DNA is TGTGCCAGCAGCTCAAGTGTAGGACAGGGGTACTCCGGAAACACCATATATTTT.

The V call is TRBV7-2, the J call TRBJ1-1; 7 bases are shared with TRBD1. Germline V CDR1 and CDR2: SGHTA, FQGNSA. The CDR3 has 15 amino acids. V was clipped by 4 bases and J by 3 bases; unmatched bases: 8. In DNA form, the CDR3 reads TGTGCCAGCAGCTCCACAGGGGTTCAACACACTGAAGCTTTCTTT. Encoded protein: CASSSTGVQHTEAFF.

This sequence joins TRBV18 and TRBJ2-1, with D possibly being TRBD2 (6 bases). The V end was cut by 3 bases, the J end by 8 bases, with 14 bases between. The CDR3 is made up of 14 amino acids. Per germline, CDR1 KGHSH and CDR2 LQKENI. DNA of the CDR3: TGTGCCAGCTCACCCCGGACTACCTCTTATGAGCAGTTCTTC. Encoded protein: CASSPRTTSYEQFF. Full variable domain (outside the CDR3, taken from reference TRBV18 and TRBJ2-1): NAGVMQNPRHLVRRRGQEARLRCSPMKGHSHVYWYRQLPEEGLKFMVYLQKENIIDESGMPKERFSAEFPKEGPSILRIQQVVRGDSAAYFCASSPRTTSYEQFFGPGTRLTVL.

The gene calls are TRBV19 and TRBJ2-2; a possible D gene is TRBD2 (5 bases). The CDR3 has 15 amino acids. Deletions cut 6 bases from V and 5 bases from J, with 16 bases between. Germline V gene lookup returns CDR1 LNHDA and CDR2 SQIVND (reference sequence). The CDR3 sequence is CASRDRGARTGELFF. In DNA form, the CDR3 reads TGTGCCAGTAGAGACCGGGGAGCCAGGACCGGGGAGCTGTTTTTT.

The V gene is TRBV6-6, the J gene TRBJ1-1; 7 bases match TRBD1. V was clipped by 6 bases and J by 11 bases; unmatched bases: 6. Germline lookup yields CDR1 MNHNY and CDR2 SVGAGI (reference sequence). The length of the CDR3 is 11 residues. CDR3 amino acids: CASRHDRAAFF. CDR3 in DNA: TGTGCCAGCAGGCACGACAGGGCTGCTTTCTTT.

The rearrangement links TRBV6-5 to TRBJ1-3, with D perhaps TRBD1 (6 bases). The CDR3 has 14 amino acids. The ends were cut back, 7 bases at V and 2 bases at J, with 12 bases in the middle. Germline values: CDR1 MNHEY, CDR2 SVGAGI. CDR3 sequence: CASNLQGAGNTIYF. In nucleotides, the CDR3 is TGTGCCAGCAACCTACAGGGAGCTGGAAACACCATATATTTT.

This sequence joins TRBV6-5 and TRBJ1-4; weak D call: TRBD1 (5 bases). This CDR3 contains 16 residues. Germline assignment: CDR1 MNHEY and CDR2 SVGAGI. V was cut by 4 bases and J by 7 bases, with 19 bases left in between. CDR3 nucleotides: TGTGCCAGCAGTTCCACCTTGCGGGCGGGGGGTGAAAAACTGTTTTTT. It encodes CASSSTLRAGGEKLFF.

This chain uses TRBV10-1 with TRBJ2-4, with D tentatively TRBD1 (6 bases). Trimming pared 10 bases from V and 12 bases from J, leaving 16 bases between. Germline values: CDR1 WNHNN, CDR2 SYGVQD (reference sequence). The CDR3 contains 11 residues. The CDR3 sequence is CAILPGHNQYF. CDR3 sequence (DNA): TGCGCCATCCTACCGGGACACAATCAGTACTTC.

The gene calls are TRBV19 and TRBJ1-3; D is unresolved. V was trimmed by 5 bases and J by 0 bases, leaving 8 bases between them. There are 14 residues in the CDR3. Germline V gene lookup returns CDR1 LNHDA and CDR2 SQIVND (reference sequence). CDR3 bases: TGTGCCAGTAGTCACAGCCCCTCTGGAAACACCATATATTTT. As protein: CASSHSPSGNTIYF.

The chain is built from TRBV3-1 (or the pseudogene TRBV3-2) and TRBJ1-6, with D maybe TRBD1 (6 bases). V was pared by 4 bases and J by 0 bases, with 10 bases between. Looked up from germline, CDR1 is LGHDT and CDR2 is YNNKEL (reference sequence). The CDR3 contains 16 residues. The CDR3 DNA reads TGTGCCAGCAGCCGTACAGGGAGCTCCTATAATTCACCCCTCCACTTT. Protein product: CASSRTGSSYNSPLHF.

The chain is built from TRBV7-8 and TRBJ1-4; D possibly corresponds to TRBD1 (6 bases). Between the trimmed V and J ends, which lost 2 bases and 5 bases, there was a span of 21 bases. Per germline, CDR1 SGHVS and CDR2 FQNEAQ. The CDR3 extends over 18 amino acids. The CDR3 reads CASSLWVSGADKNEKLFF. In nucleotides, the CDR3 is TGTGCCAGCAGCTTATGGGTGTCAGGGGCGGACAAAAATGAAAAACTGTTTTTT.